The next 25 T cell receptor beta chains were all read from a single sample in a study of shared clonotypes between healthy human individuals. Only in-frame clones appear in the TCRdb table, and some are missing; sequencing was by immunoSEQ multiplex PCR. The table records over a million clones, roughly 96% of them present only once. The sequencing input was naive CD4+ T cells sorted from blood. Subset described: CD45RA+ positively selected. All receptors come from a man under 40 in good health.

V gene TRBV19 combines with J gene TRBJ2-7, with a tentative D call TRBD1 (6 bases). Trimming stripped 6 bases from V and 6 bases from J, with 24 bases between. The CDR3 consists of 16 residues. Germline V lookup: CDR1 LNHDA, CDR2 SQIVND (reference sequence). The CDR3 nucleotides are TGTGCCAGTAGCAAGCTACAGGGTCCTATCGGGCTCGAGCAGTACTTC. Amino acids: CASSKLQGPIGLEQYF. Supplemented by reference TRBV19 and TRBJ2-7, the full variable domain reads DGGITQSPKYLFRKEGQNVTLSCEQNLNHDAMYWYRQDPGQGLRLIYYSQIVNDFQKGDIAEGYSVSREKKESFPLTVTSAQKNPTAFYLCASSKLQGPIGLEQYFGPGTRLTVT.

V usage is TRBV11-2 and J usage is TRBJ1-4, with D maybe TRBD1 (5 bases). Germline CDR1 SGHAT, CDR2 FQNNGV. V lost 4 bases to trimming and J lost 5 bases, with 14 bases between them. The CDR3 is made up of 15 amino acids. In DNA, the CDR3 is TGTGCCAGCAGCTCCGTCGGCCGGGGGAATGAAAAACTGTTTTTT. This translates into CASSSVGRGNEKLFF.

The chain has TRBV7-9 and TRBJ2-1; weak D call: TRBD1 (5 bases). Germline V CDR1 and CDR2: SEHNR, FQNEAQ (reference sequence). Deletions cut 2 bases from V and 5 bases from J, with 10 bases between. CDR3 length: 14 amino acids. The CDR3 sequence is CASSLSRANNEQFF. The CDR3 DNA is TGTGCCAGCAGCTTAAGCAGGGCCAACAATGAGCAGTTCTTC.

The chain has TRBV4-1 and TRBJ1-5; D is unclear. The length of the CDR3 is 17 residues. Germline V gene lookup returns CDR1 MGHRA and CDR2 YSYEKL. Trimming removed 0 bases at V and 0 bases at J, with 12 bases between. The DNA of the CDR3 is TGCGCCAGCAGCCAAGATGGCTGGCAGCTTAGCAATCAGCCCCAGCATTTT. Protein sequence: CASSQDGWQLSNQPQHF.

About this clone: The identical CDR3 is also encoded by other nucleotide sequences in the sample. V gene TRBV5-1 combines with J gene TRBJ2-7, with 8 bases matching TRBD1. The CDR3 sequence is 14 residues long. Germline CDR1 SGHRS, CDR2 YFSETQ. V lost 2 bases, J lost 2 bases, and 3 bases stayed unmatched. CDR3 sequence: CASSLRTGTYEQYF. The CDR3 DNA reads as TGCGCCAGCAGCTTACGGACAGGGACCTACGAGCAGTACTTC. Based on the CDR3 plus reference TRBV5-1 and TRBJ2-7, the full variable domain is KAGVTQTPRYLIKTRGQQVTLSCSPISGHRSVSWYQQTPGQGLQFLFEYFSETQRNKGNFPGRFSGRQFSNSRSEMNVSTLELGDSALYLCASSLRTGTYEQYFGPGTRLTVT.

This clone showed up just once. The chain recombines TRBV5-6 with TRBJ2-3; D possibly uses TRBD1 or TRBD2 (6 bases each). Germline CDR1 reads SGHDT; CDR2 reads YYEEEE. This CDR3 has 15 amino acids. The ends were cut back, 2 bases at V and 4 bases at J, with 14 bases in the middle. CDR3 amino acids: CASSFRGVRPDTQYF. DNA for the CDR3: TGTGCCAGCAGCTTTAGGGGGGTTAGGCCAGATACGCAGTATTTT.

As for this clone: Additional DNA sequences in this sample encode the identical CDR3. The gene calls are TRBV9 and TRBJ2-2, with 7 positions matching TRBD1. There are 15 residues in the CDR3. CDR1 and CDR2 from the germline V gene are SGDLS and YYNGEE. V trimming: 3 bases; J trimming: 1 base; junction bases outside the gene matches: 3. CDR3 protein: CASSARTGNTGELFF. CDR3 nucleotide sequence: TGTGCCAGCAGCGCAAGGACAGGGAACACCGGGGAGCTGTTTTTT.

This chain joins TRBV5-5 and TRBJ2-1, with 9 bases identical to TRBD1. The V and J ends lost 4 bases and 6 bases, in that order; junction bases with no gene match: 11. The CDR3 consists of 16 residues. Per the germline V gene, CDR1 is SGHKS and CDR2 is YYEKEE (reference sequence). This chain's CDR3 is CASSLLQGAISNEQFF. Written as DNA, the CDR3 is TGTGCCAGCAGCCTTTTACAGGGGGCGATTAGCAATGAGCAGTTCTTC.

This CDR3 is CASSLGTGVAKNIQYF. The CDR3 nucleotides are TGTGCCAGCAGCTTGGGTACAGGCGTAGCCAAAAACATTCAGTACTTC. This chain uses TRBV5-6 with TRBJ2-4; TRBD1 is a possible D gene (5 bases). Germline V lookup: CDR1 SGHDT, CDR2 YYEEEE. V was trimmed by 0 bases and J by 0 bases, leaving 10 bases between them. The CDR3 is 16 amino acids.

The chain has TRBV7-6 and TRBJ2-1, with D hard to call. The germline V and J ends were trimmed by 1 base and 2 bases, with 12 bases remaining between them. The CDR3 length is 16 residues. The germline gives CDR1 SGHVS, CDR2 FNYEAQ. The CDR3 spells CASSLGSRMAYNEQFF. In DNA, the CDR3 is TGTGCCAGCAGCTTAGGTTCACGGATGGCCTACAATGAGCAGTTCTTC.

The chain joins TRBV5-1 to TRBJ2-2; D gene ambiguous. The germline V gene encodes CDR1 SGHRS and CDR2 YFSETQ. CDR3 length: 17 residues. V lost 0 bases to trimming and J lost 0 bases, with 12 bases between them. This CDR3 reads CASSLVVVTANTGELFF. Written as DNA, the CDR3 is TGCGCCAGCAGCTTGGTGGTTGTGACGGCGAACACCGGGGAGCTGTTTTTT.

V is TRBV11-2 and J is TRBJ2-1; D call uncertain. The length of the CDR3 is 17 residues. CDR1 is SGHAT, CDR2 FQNNGV, per germline. The V end was cut by 1 base, the J end by 0 bases, with 13 bases between. The chain's CDR3 is CASSLVTGPYSYNEQFF. The CDR3 DNA is TGTGCCAGCAGCTTAGTCACGGGCCCCTACTCCTACAATGAGCAGTTCTTC.

This clone came up once. The CDR3 loop reads CASSLELAGGNEQFF. CDR3 nucleotide sequence: TGTGCCAGCAGCTTAGAACTAGCGGGAGGCAATGAGCAGTTCTTC. This chain links TRBV11-3 with TRBJ2-1, with TRBD2 matching 12 bases. This CDR3 spans 15 amino acids. V lost 0 bases and J lost 6; bases outside the gene matches: 0. CDR1 and CDR2 from the germline V gene are SGHNT and YENEEA.

This clone has a single count. The V gene is TRBV19, the J gene TRBJ1-5, with a tentative D call TRBD1 (5 bases). Germline V lookup: CDR1 LNHDA, CDR2 SQIVND (reference sequence). V was trimmed by 5 bases and J by 9 bases, leaving 20 bases between them. The CDR3 covers 15 residues. The DNA for the CDR3 is TGTGCCAGTAGTCGATACGGGGGGACCGCTTCGCCCCAGCATTTT. Its translation is CASSRYGGTASPQHF.

This chain connects TRBV28 to TRBJ1-1; the match to TRBD1 covers 8 bases. The J segment lost 4 bases and the V segment lost 5 bases, leaving 3 bases of the junction unmatched. CDR3 size: 13 residues. Per the germline V gene, CDR1 is MDHEN and CDR2 is SYDVKM. CDR3 DNA: TGTGCCAGCAGTAGACAGGGGCGCACTGAAGCTTTCTTT. Amino acids: CASSRQGRTEAFF.

This chain connects TRBV7-2 to TRBJ1-3; D is unclear. This CDR3 has 16 residues. Germline V gives CDR1 SGHTA, CDR2 FQGNSA. Trimming left V 5 bases short and J 0 bases short, with 14 bases between. The CDR3 spells CASSQMDVSSGNTIYF. The CDR3 DNA reads as TGTGCCAGCAGCCAGATGGACGTTAGCTCTGGAAACACCATATATTTT.

The gene calls are TRBV4-3 and TRBJ2-7; TRBD1 matches 7 bases. Trimming took 4 bases from V and 7 from J; bases not matched to a gene: 10. Germline-derived CDR1 and CDR2 are LGHNA and YSLEER. The CDR3 is 14 residues long. As DNA, the CDR3 is TGCGCCAGCAGCCCCCAAATGGACAGGAAGGAGCAGTACTTC. It specifies CASSPQMDRKEQYF.

This clone was counted a single time. This chain uses TRBV4-3 with TRBJ2-2; weak D call: TRBD2 (7 bases). Germline V CDR1 and CDR2: LGHNA, YSLEER. This CDR3 comprises 17 residues. Trimming cost V 1 base and J 6 bases, with 18 bases left between them. The CDR3, as DNA: TGCGCCAGCAGCCAAGGAGGGGGGAGGGCATGGGCCGGGGAGCTGTTTTTT. Amino acids: CASSQGGGRAWAGELFF.

The J gene is TRBJ2-3, the V gene TRBV19; 14 nucleotides align to TRBD2. Germline V gene lookup returns CDR1 LNHDA and CDR2 SQIVND (reference sequence). There are 20 residues in the CDR3. The V segment lost 5 bases and the J segment 0 bases; nucleotides outside the gene matches: 13. The CDR3, as DNA: TGTGCCAGTAGTCTCCTCGGACTAGCGGGAGGAGGATCTAGCACAGATACGCAGTATTTT. Amino acids: CASSLLGLAGGGSSTDTQYF.

The chain is built from TRBV28 and TRBJ2-1; tentative D call: TRBD2 (6 bases). The V gene lost 1 base and the J gene lost 9 bases, with 10 bases spanning the gap. The CDR3 is made up of 13 amino acids. Germline CDR1 and CDR2: MDHEN and SYDVKM. The CDR3 protein is CASSLLAEGEQFF. The DNA of the CDR3 is TGTGCCAGCAGTTTATTGGCGGAGGGTGAGCAGTTCTTC.

The chain recombines TRBV19 with TRBJ1-5; the D is unclear. The germline CDR1 and CDR2 sequences are LNHDA and SQIVND (reference sequence). Trimming pared 6 bases from V and 7 bases from J, leaving 16 bases between. The CDR3 sequence is 14 residues long. The CDR3, as DNA: TGTGCCAGTAGCATTGGTGGGGATCGGCAGCCCCAGCATTTT. Translated, it gives CASSIGGDRQPQHF. Based on the CDR3 plus reference TRBV19 and TRBJ1-5, the full variable domain is DGGITQSPKYLFRKEGQNVTLSCEQNLNHDAMYWYRQDPGQGLRLIYYSQIVNDFQKGDIAEGYSVSREKKESFPLTVTSAQKNPTAFYLCASSIGGDRQPQHFGDGTRLSIL.

V usage is TRBV7-9 and J usage is TRBJ1-5; 10 bases map to TRBD1. This CDR3 contains 15 residues. Germline CDR1 reads SEHNR; CDR2 reads FQNEAQ (reference sequence). The ends lost 5 bases at V and 7 bases at J; junction bases unmatched: 8. The CDR3 DNA reads as TGTGCCAGCAGCCCTGGGGACAGGGGCTCCCAGCCCCAGCATTTT. Protein sequence: CASSPGDRGSQPQHF.

This chain links TRBV2 with TRBJ2-2; 9 bases align to TRBD2. Germline V gives CDR1 SNHLY, CDR2 FYNNEI. The CDR3 contains 15 residues. V shed 0 bases and J 6 bases; nucleotides not matched to a gene: 2. CDR3 nucleotides: TGTGCCAGCAGTGAAGCAGCGGGAGGCGCCGGGGAGCTGTTTTTT. Residues: CASSEAAGGAGELFF.

The gene calls are TRBV5-1 and TRBJ2-7, with 7 bases identical to TRBD1. Germline CDR1 and CDR2: SGHRS and YFSETQ. Trimming removed 6 bases from V and 2 bases from J; junction bases left unmatched: 17. This CDR3 spans 17 amino acids. The CDR3 nucleotides read TGCGCCAGCACCGCAACTAGGGGTGGGACAGTTCCCTACGAGCAGTACTTC. The encoded protein is CASTATRGGTVPYEQYF.

This clone showed up just a few times. The chain couples TRBV10-1 to TRBJ2-5, with 7 bases matching TRBD1. After removal of 5 bases from V and 4 bases from J, the junction contained 7 bases not matched to a gene. This CDR3 region has 14 residues. In germline, CDR1 is WNHNN, CDR2 SYGVQD (reference sequence). CDR3 DNA: TGCGCCAGCAGTCATGGGGACAGTGGAGAGACCCAGTACTTC. Its protein is CASSHGDSGETQYF.